A selection of T cell receptor beta chains follows, all from one sample in a study of T cell changes during pregnancy in multiple sclerosis. Clones were read by immunoSEQ multiplex PCR, and TCRdb kept only the in-frame ones, dropping some. The sample gives just over 30,000 clones, about 91% of which show up once; around a tenth is in the top ten. The sample in question was CD8+ T cells from peripheral blood mononuclear cells, obtained in the first trimester of pregnancy. Receptors originate from a female donor with multiple sclerosis, enrolled in a pregnancy study. Both conserved end residues are part of each CDR3. Fields, in order: clone size, D gene, J gene, V gene, CDR3 DNA, CDR3 protein. A D gene is named only where the DNA matches it firmly. Clone size is shown for a subset of rows, as once, few, many or a class of expanded clone.

abundance: NA
d_gene: TRBD2
j_gene: TRBJ2-7
v_gene: TRBV28
CDR3nt: TGTGCCAGCAGTAAGGAGCGGGAAGGCGACGAGCAGTACTTC
CDR3aa: CASSKEREGDEQYF

abundance: NA
d_gene: NA
j_gene: TRBJ2-1
v_gene: TRBV27
CDR3nt: TGTGCCAGCAGTCCCGAGGGATGGGATGAGCAGTTCTTC
CDR3aa: CASSPEGWDEQFF

abundance: medium-sized
d_gene: NA
j_gene: TRBJ2-6
v_gene: TRBV7-8
CDR3nt: TGTGCCAGCAGCCCCGTCCCCACAGGGACTGGGGCCAACGTCCTGACTTTC
CDR3aa: CASSPVPTGTGANVLTF

abundance: NA
d_gene: NA
j_gene: TRBJ2-1
v_gene: TRBV6-5
CDR3nt: TGTGCCTCGGAACAGAGCTCCTACAATGAGCAGTTCTTC
CDR3aa: CASEQSSYNEQFF

abundance: NA
d_gene: NA
j_gene: TRBJ1-1
v_gene: TRBV28
CDR3nt: TGTGCCAGCAGTCCACCGACAGTGAACACTGAAGCTTTCTTT
CDR3aa: CASSPPTVNTEAFF

abundance: once
d_gene: TRBD1
j_gene: TRBJ1-1
v_gene: TRBV28
CDR3nt: TGTGCCAGCAGTTCCCGGACAGGGGGGACAACTGAAGCTTTCTTT
CDR3aa: CASSSRTGGTTEAFF

abundance: NA
d_gene: NA
j_gene: TRBJ2-3
v_gene: TRBV7-9
CDR3nt: TGTGCCAGCAGCTGGCTTTTGACAGATACGCAGTATTTT
CDR3aa: CASSWLLTDTQYF

abundance: NA
d_gene: NA
j_gene: TRBJ2-7
v_gene: TRBV10-1
CDR3nt: TGCGCCAGCAATACGCGCGAGCAGTACTTC
CDR3aa: CASNTREQYF

abundance: NA
d_gene: NA
j_gene: TRBJ2-7
v_gene: TRBV12-2
CDR3nt: TGTGCAAGTCGCTTTCTCCAGGGGTCTGGCGACGAGCAGTACTTC
CDR3aa: CASRFLQGSGDEQYF

abundance: NA
d_gene: TRBD2
j_gene: TRBJ2-5
v_gene: TRBV7-9
CDR3nt: TGTGCCAGCGCGGCTAGCGGGGGGTCAGAGACCCAGTACTTC
CDR3aa: CASAASGGSETQYF

abundance: NA
d_gene: NA
j_gene: TRBJ2-3
v_gene: TRBV27
CDR3nt: TGTGCCAGCAGCTCCACCTTAAACAGTGCAGATACGCAGTATTTT
CDR3aa: CASSSTLNSADTQYF

abundance: NA
d_gene: NA
j_gene: TRBJ2-3
v_gene: TRBV5-1
CDR3nt: TGCGCCAGCAGCTCGGAGGGCGGCAGCACAGATACGCAGTATTTT
CDR3aa: CASSSEGGSTDTQYF

abundance: NA
d_gene: NA
j_gene: TRBJ2-3
v_gene: TRBV27
CDR3nt: TGTGCCAGCAGTTTATCACACCCTTCCCACACAGATACGCAGTATTTT
CDR3aa: CASSLSHPSHTDTQYF

abundance: NA
d_gene: TRBD2
j_gene: TRBJ2-1
v_gene: TRBV5-1
CDR3nt: TGCGCCAGCAGCTATACTAGCGGGGTCCTTCTTTACAATGAGCAGTTCTTC
CDR3aa: CASSYTSGVLLYNEQFF

abundance: NA
d_gene: TRBD2
j_gene: TRBJ2-1
v_gene: TRBV6-4
CDR3nt: TGTGCCAGCAGTGACGGGGAGCGGGGGCAGCAGTTCTTC
CDR3aa: CASSDGERGQQFF

abundance: few
d_gene: TRBD1
j_gene: TRBJ2-5
v_gene: TRBV7-9
CDR3nt: TGTGCCAGCAGCAACCCGGGACAGGGGAGGAATGACCAAGAGACCCAGTACTTC
CDR3aa: CASSNPGQGRNDQETQYF

abundance: NA
d_gene: NA
j_gene: TRBJ2-7
v_gene: TRBV2
CDR3nt: TGTGCCAGCATTACCGGGGACTCCTACGAGCAGTACTTC
CDR3aa: CASITGDSYEQYF

abundance: NA
d_gene: TRBD2
j_gene: TRBJ2-5
v_gene: TRBV4-1
CDR3nt: TGCGCCAGCAGCCAAGTAGCTAGCGGGAGTTTGGGGCAAGAGACCCAGTACTTC
CDR3aa: CASSQVASGSLGQETQYF

abundance: NA
d_gene: TRBD2
j_gene: TRBJ2-7
v_gene: TRBV6-1
CDR3nt: TGTGCCAGCAGTGAAAGGCCGCGGGGGGGAGGCTCCTACGAGCAGTACTTC
CDR3aa: CASSERPRGGGSYEQYF

abundance: NA
d_gene: NA
j_gene: TRBJ2-7
v_gene: TRBV18
CDR3nt: TGTGCCAGCTCACCGAACGGTGGCTACGAGCAGTACTTC
CDR3aa: CASSPNGGYEQYF

abundance: NA
d_gene: NA
j_gene: TRBJ2-3
v_gene: TRBV11-2
CDR3nt: TGTGCCAGCAGCTTAGCTGCCGGGGGAGCAATCACAGATACGCAGTATTTT
CDR3aa: CASSLAAGGAITDTQYF

abundance: NA
d_gene: NA
j_gene: TRBJ1-1
v_gene: TRBV7-7
CDR3nt: TGTGCTAGCAGCCCTCTACAGGGTGGCAACACTGAAGCTTTCTTT
CDR3aa: CASSPLQGGNTEAFF

abundance: NA
d_gene: TRBD2
j_gene: TRBJ2-3
v_gene: TRBV7-9
CDR3nt: TGTGCCAGCAAGCTAGCGGCAGATACGCAGTATTTT
CDR3aa: CASKLAADTQYF

abundance: NA
d_gene: NA
j_gene: TRBJ2-1
v_gene: TRBV30
CDR3nt: TGTGCCTGGAGTCTACAGCCAAATGAGCAGTTCTTC
CDR3aa: CAWSLQPNEQFF

abundance: few
d_gene: NA
j_gene: TRBJ2-3
v_gene: TRBV7-3
CDR3nt: TGTGCCAGCAGTTACAGGGAAAGAGGCACAGATACGCAGTATTTT
CDR3aa: CASSYRERGTDTQYF

abundance: NA
d_gene: NA
j_gene: TRBJ1-4
v_gene: TRBV30
CDR3nt: TGTGCCTGGAGCGGGTCCCTAATTGAAAAACTGTTTTTT
CDR3aa: CAWSGSLIEKLFF

abundance: NA
d_gene: TRBD1
j_gene: TRBJ1-1
v_gene: TRBV10-3
CDR3nt: TGTGCCATCACCCAGGACAGGGTCACTGAAGCTTTCTTT
CDR3aa: CAITQDRVTEAFF

abundance: NA
d_gene: NA
j_gene: TRBJ2-7
v_gene: TRBV6-1
CDR3nt: TGTGCCAGCAGCGGGGGGCCCCTCGAGCAGTACTTC
CDR3aa: CASSGGPLEQYF

abundance: NA
d_gene: NA
j_gene: TRBJ1-6
v_gene: TRBV11-2
CDR3nt: TGTGCCAGCAGCGGGGAGGGCTACCCCCTCCACTTT
CDR3aa: CASSGEGYPLHF

abundance: NA
d_gene: NA
j_gene: TRBJ2-7
v_gene: TRBV4-1
CDR3nt: TGCGCCAGCAGCCAAGCGAACCGGGGCTACGAGCAGTACTTC
CDR3aa: CASSQANRGYEQYF

abundance: NA
d_gene: TRBD2
j_gene: TRBJ2-5
v_gene: TRBV7-2
CDR3nt: TGTGCCAGCAGCTCCTCGGCGACTAGACTAGCGGCGTACCAAGAGACCCAGTACTTC
CDR3aa: CASSSSATRLAAYQETQYF

abundance: NA
d_gene: NA
j_gene: TRBJ2-1
v_gene: TRBV4-3
CDR3nt: TGCGCCAGCAGCCAAGATTCCGGGTATTCCTACAATGAGCAGTTCTTC
CDR3aa: CASSQDSGYSYNEQFF

abundance: NA
d_gene: TRBD2
j_gene: TRBJ2-5
v_gene: TRBV6-1
CDR3nt: TGTGCCAGCAGTGAACCTAGCGGGGTGATACAAGAGACCCAGTACTTC
CDR3aa: CASSEPSGVIQETQYF

abundance: NA
d_gene: TRBD2
j_gene: TRBJ2-1
v_gene: TRBV4-1
CDR3nt: TGCGCCAGCAGCAAAGAACCGGGACTAGCACCGAGCTCCTACAATGAGCAGTTCTTC
CDR3aa: CASSKEPGLAPSSYNEQFF

abundance: NA
d_gene: TRBD1
j_gene: TRBJ1-6
v_gene: TRBV4-1
CDR3nt: TGCGCCAGCAGCCACGGACAGGGGGTAGGTTCACCCCTCCACTTT
CDR3aa: CASSHGQGVGSPLHF

abundance: NA
d_gene: TRBD2
j_gene: TRBJ2-3
v_gene: TRBV9
CDR3nt: TGTGCCAGCTTTACGGGAGGAAGCACAGATACGCAGTATTTT
CDR3aa: CASFTGGSTDTQYF

abundance: NA
d_gene: TRBD2
j_gene: TRBJ2-3
v_gene: TRBV27
CDR3nt: TGTGCCAGCAGTTCCGGGACTAGCGGCACAGATACGCAGTATTTT
CDR3aa: CASSSGTSGTDTQYF

abundance: NA
d_gene: TRBD1
j_gene: TRBJ1-1
v_gene: TRBV7-9
CDR3nt: TGTGCCAGCAGCCGTCCCGGGACAGGGGGCACTGAAGCTTTCTTT
CDR3aa: CASSRPGTGGTEAFF

abundance: NA
d_gene: TRBD1
j_gene: TRBJ1-1
v_gene: TRBV4-3
CDR3nt: TGCGCCAGCAGCCAAACCGGACAGGTGGGGATTATGAACACTGAAGCTTTCTTT
CDR3aa: CASSQTGQVGIMNTEAFF

abundance: NA
d_gene: NA
j_gene: TRBJ1-5
v_gene: TRBV4-3
CDR3nt: TGCGCCAGCAGCCAAGGTGGGGAGTCCGATCAGCCCCAGCATTTT
CDR3aa: CASSQGGESDQPQHF

abundance: NA
d_gene: NA
j_gene: TRBJ1-1
v_gene: TRBV11-2
CDR3nt: TGTGCCAGCAGCTTAGCGGCGGGGAACACTGAAGCTTTCTTT
CDR3aa: CASSLAAGNTEAFF